The rows below give T cell receptor beta chains drawn from one sample of a study of cytomegalovirus exposure and HLA in healthy donors. Data came from immunoSEQ multiplex PCR; TCRdb stores just in-frame clones and leaves some out. The data show some 200,000 clones, with around 83% seen just once and more than 1.3% held by the top ten. The sample taken for sequencing was PBMCs. These receptor sequences come from a girl under 18 in good health and CMV-seronegative. CDR3s leave out the opening cysteine and the closing phenylalanine or tryptophan.

>TRBV9|TRBJ1-6
ASAVLHYNSPLH
>TRBV18|TRBJ2-5
ASSPPGGRAETQY
>TRBV28|TRBJ1-2
ASSPGTGSHGYT
>TRBV4-2|TRBJ2-5
ASSQEWKTGTLRQY
>TRBV5-1|TRBJ2-3
ASSWPGQGADTQY
>TRBV9|TRBJ1-3
ASSEGTASGNTIY
>TRBV18|TRBJ2-7
ASSRPGTGFYEQY
>TRBV28|TRBJ2-7
AVAAELSSYEQY
>TRBV7-8|TRBJ2-7
ASSFLGGNYHEQY
>TRBV18|TRBJ1-2
ASSPSGDGYT
>TRBV5-4|TRBJ2-1
ASSVGGGGSYNEQF
>TRBV5-1|TRBJ2-1
ASSSPGTSGSNTYNEQF
>TRBV7-9|TRBJ2-1
LASGDNNEQF
>TRBV2|TRBJ1-1
ASTPRWTGGNEAF
>TRBV5-1|TRBJ2-3
ASSLDSSTDTQY
>TRBV6-6|TRBJ2-3
ASSYGTTERDTQY